This T cell receptor beta chain was identified in a study of T-cell reconstitution after alpha-beta-depleted transplantation in children. Whole-study results and caveats: Surviving recipient T cells and thymic progenitors underlay high day-60 TCRbeta diversity in some patients. At the one-year point after transplant, T-cell counts and TCRbeta diversity were found to come mostly from T cells that had been newly produced.

It was with unique molecular identifiers that the TCRbeta library was prepared. TCRdb ran MiXCR on the PCR reads and lists one entry per CDR3 protein. The sample records around 130,000 distinct CDR3 sequences, roughly 9.7% being singletons. The CDR3 is made up of 19 amino acids. The germline gives CDR1 SGHAT, CDR2 FQNNGV. V was clipped by 5 bases and J by 1 base; unmatched bases: 13. In its sample, this clonotype was seen a few times. Its antigen is unknown. The starting material was PBMCs, mostly from graft donor cells, obtained 180 days after TCRalphabeta/CD19-depleted stem cell transplant. The clonotype comes from a girl under three years old who had a stem cell transplant for combined immunodeficiency, so the T cells may come from the graft donor. The chain uses TRBV11-2 and TRBJ2-7; TRBD2 agrees at 14 bases. The CDR3 loop reads CASSARLAGGPKQSYEQYF. For the CDR3, the DNA is TGTGCCAGCAGCGCCCGACTAGCGGGAGGGCCGAAACAGTCCTACGAGCAGTACTTC.